The text below deals with one T cell receptor beta chain. What it binds is unknown. The data were taken from a study of tumor-infiltrating lymphocytes in glioblastoma multiforme. Whole-study results and caveats: T cells were not sorted into functional subsets.

Three nested ARM-PCR rounds with V-beta and C-beta primers built TCRB libraries. TCRdb ran MiXCR on the multiplex PCR reads and lists one entry per CDR3 protein. This sample carries approximately 30,000 distinct CDR3 sequences, around 60% of them seen once, and the ten largest clones take approximately 35%. The CDR3 sequence is 14 residues long. The V gene's germline CDR1 is MNHEY and CDR2 SVGAGI. V lost 3 bases and J 2 bases, leaving 8 bases between the germline ends. The chain recombines TRBV6-5 with TRBJ1-3; no definite D call. The sequenced sample consisted of brain tumor tissue. The sequence derives from a male donor with glioblastoma. The CDR3 DNA sequence: TGTGCCAGCAGTTATCGTCGAACTGGAAACACCATATATTTT. It encodes CASSYRRTGNTIYF.